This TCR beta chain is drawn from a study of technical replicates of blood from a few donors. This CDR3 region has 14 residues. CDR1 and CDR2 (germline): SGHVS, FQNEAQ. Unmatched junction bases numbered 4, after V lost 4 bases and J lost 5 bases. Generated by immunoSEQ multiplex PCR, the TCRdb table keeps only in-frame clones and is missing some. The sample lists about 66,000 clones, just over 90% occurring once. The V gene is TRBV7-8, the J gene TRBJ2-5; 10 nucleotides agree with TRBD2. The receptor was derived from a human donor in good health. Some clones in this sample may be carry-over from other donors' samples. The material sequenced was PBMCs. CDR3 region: CASSSLAGVETQYF. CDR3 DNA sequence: TGTGCCAGCAGCTCGCTAGCGGGAGTCGAGACCCAGTACTTC.